These 13 T cell receptor beta chains came from one sample sequenced in a study of shared clonotypes between healthy human individuals. Libraries were prepared by immunoSEQ multiplex PCR; TCRdb keeps only in-frame clonotypes and omits some of them. This table has fewer than 1.4 million clones, 78% appearing once. The sequenced sample consisted of memory CD4+ T cells from PBMCs. Subset described: CD45RA-negative fraction. The receptors were gathered from a young man in good health. Some clones in this sample may be carry-over from other donors' samples.

The chain links TRBV19 to TRBJ2-6; D may match TRBD1 or TRBD2 (6 bases each). V was trimmed by 3 bases and J by 3 bases, leaving 12 bases between them. Germline-derived CDR1 and CDR2 are LNHDA and SQIVND (reference sequence). CDR3 length: 16 residues. In DNA form, the CDR3 reads TGTGCCAGTAGTATCGGTGGGGGGCTTGGGGCCAACGTCCTGACTTTC. It specifies CASSIGGGLGANVLTF.

This clone was seen more than once but under ten times. This chain connects TRBV7-9 to TRBJ2-5, with D unresolved. Germline CDR1 and CDR2: SEHNR and FQNEAQ (reference sequence). V lost 4 bases to trimming and J lost 3 bases, with 9 bases between them. This CDR3 is built from 13 residues. As DNA, the CDR3 is TGTGCCAGCAGCTGGGGTCCTAAAGAGACCCAGTACTTC. Translated, it gives CASSWGPKETQYF.

The chain carries TRBV7-8 and TRBJ1-1; tentatively, D is TRBD1 (5 bases). This CDR3 spans 16 amino acids. The V and J ends lost 6 bases and 1 base respectively, with 18 bases between them. Germline V gene data show CDR1 as SGHVS and CDR2 as FQNEAQ. CDR3 DNA sequence: TGTGCCAGCAGTATAACCCCGGCAGGGCAGAACACTGAAGCTTTCTTT. It translates to CASSITPAGQNTEAFF.

Regarding this clone: Other nucleotide sequences in the sample specify the same CDR3. The V and J genes are TRBV9 and TRBJ2-2, with 7 bases fitting TRBD2. The V gene end was trimmed by 0 bases and the J gene end by 12 bases; junction bases not matched to a gene: 5. CDR3 length: 13 residues. Germline V gives CDR1 SGDLS, CDR2 YYNGEE. Written as DNA, the CDR3 is TGTGCCAGCAGCGTAGCGACTAGCAAGAAGCTGTTTTTT. Translated, it gives CASSVATSKKLFF.

This clone has a single count. The rearrangement uses TRBV18 and TRBJ2-4; possibly TRBD1 or TRBD2 for D (5 bases each). The V end was cut by 3 bases, the J end by 4 bases, with 22 bases between. This CDR3 is built from 18 residues. CDR1 is KGHSH and CDR2 is LQKENI in the germline V gene. This CDR3 reads CASSPNHLGVSFKNIQYF. As DNA, the CDR3 is TGTGCCAGCTCACCCAACCACTTGGGGGTTTCTTTTAAAAACATTCAGTACTTC.

The J gene is TRBJ1-3, the V gene TRBV19; perhaps TRBD1 as D (5 bases). The CDR3 is made up of 15 amino acids. Germline V gives CDR1 LNHDA, CDR2 SQIVND (reference sequence). Trimming shortened V by 5 bases and J by 0 bases, and 11 bases separated the two germline ends. This CDR3 reads CASSGGVRSGNTIYF. The CDR3 bases are TGTGCCAGTAGTGGAGGGGTTCGCTCTGGAAACACCATATATTTT.

The V call is TRBV4-3, the J call TRBJ1-1, with D possibly being TRBD1 (6 bases). The CDR3 loop spans 13 amino acids. Trimming left V 6 bases short and J 7 bases short, with 15 bases between. Germline CDR1 reads LGHNA; CDR2 reads YSLEER. The CDR3 DNA reads as TGCGCCAGCAGACGGCAACAGGGTAGTGAAGCTTTCTTT. Translating gives CASRRQQGSEAFF.

V gene TRBV28 combines with J gene TRBJ1-4; weak D call: TRBD1 (6 bases). CDR3 length: 15 residues. CDR1 is MDHEN and CDR2 is SYDVKM in the germline V gene. The V end lost 3 bases, the J end lost 4 bases, and 12 bases lay between the germline ends. The CDR3 is CASSFLQGGNEKLFF. The DNA of the CDR3 is TGTGCCAGCAGTTTTTTACAGGGAGGTAATGAAAAACTGTTTTTT.

There are many counts of this clone. This chain uses TRBV10-3 with TRBJ1-1; no clear D gene. Germline assignment: CDR1 ENHRY and CDR2 SYGVKD. The CDR3 is 15 amino acids. Trimming removed 4 bases at V and 0 bases at J, with 12 bases between. The CDR3 reads CAISAKTLMNTEAFF. CDR3 DNA sequence: TGTGCCATCAGTGCAAAGACGCTGATGAACACTGAAGCTTTCTTT.

This chain links TRBV5-1 with TRBJ1-1, with TRBD1 as a possible D gene (6 bases). The germline V and J ends were trimmed by 6 bases and 1 base, with 16 bases remaining between them. The CDR3 is 15 residues long. CDR1 is SGHRS, CDR2 YFSETQ, per germline. The DNA for the CDR3 is TGCGCCAGCAACTCCGGGGGGCAGAGGAACACTGAAGCTTTCTTT. It encodes CASNSGGQRNTEAFF.

This clone was seen a handful of times. This chain joins TRBV7-2 and TRBJ2-7; possible D gene TRBD2, 5 bases. Trimming pared 4 bases from V and 7 bases from J, leaving 14 bases between. CDR3 length equals 13 residues. From germline, CDR1 is SGHTA and CDR2 FQGNSA. The CDR3 reads CASSSRPRREQYF. CDR3 coding DNA: TGTGCCAGCAGCTCCCGTCCGCGGAGGGAGCAGTACTTC.

In its sample, this clone was seen once. The germline gene is not matched at one end of the junction; a read error may be the cause. This chain joins TRBV7-7 and TRBJ2-5, with 8 bases fitting TRBD2. Germline V gene sequence: CDR1 SSHAT, CDR2 FNYEAQ (reference sequence). The CDR3 length is 16 residues. The CDR3 sequence is CASSPPTSALEAAQYF. The CDR3 nucleotides are TGTGCTAGCAGCCCCCCGACTAGCGCCTTAGAGGCGGCCCAGTACTTC.

The chain employs TRBV4-1 and TRBJ2-7, with 9 bases matching TRBD1. Germline assignment: CDR1 MGHRA and CDR2 YSYEKL. V shed 3 bases and J 0 bases; nucleotides not matched to a gene: 12. The CDR3 runs 18 residues. The CDR3 nucleotides read TGCGCCAGCAGCCAGGGGACAGGGACGCCGGAGGGCTCCTACGAGCAGTACTTC. Protein: CASSQGTGTPEGSYEQYF.